The sequence of this T cell receptor beta chain was determined in a study of blood T cell repertoires in COVID-19. Study at large: Whether acute or convalescent, the COVID-19 samples came from the United States, Italy and Spain. From T cells, B-cell-depleted T cells, or PBMCs came the material, which was cDNA or gDNA.

In the original analysis: Counts of nucleated cells, estimated from reference gene primer amplification, were obtained. The assay was immunoSEQ multiplex PCR, and TCRdb's table has in-frame clones only and misses some. For V, J and clone size, that table is used; D and trimming come from the DNA. This table has over 100,000 clones, roughly 82% appearing once. This CDR3 region has 14 residues. The germline gives CDR1 MNHEY, CDR2 SVGAGI. J was trimmed by 5 bases and V by 8 bases; bases with no gene match: 4. The sequencing sample was made of peripheral blood. The clonotype comes from a woman aged 80 or over with active or convalescent COVID-19. The chain recombines TRBV6-5 with TRBJ1-5; 12 nucleotides align to TRBD1. Written as DNA, the CDR3 is TGTGCCAGCGGGGGACAGGGGGCGTATCAGCCCCAGCATTTT. Its translation is CASGGQGAYQPQHF.